This T cell receptor (beta chain) was obtained from a study of blood T cell repertoires in COVID-19. About the study: Sites in the United States, Italy and Spain provided acute and convalescent COVID-19 samples. T cells, B-cell-depleted T cells, or PBMCs provided the cDNA or gDNA that served as material.

The CDR3 extends over 17 amino acids. The trim removed 3 bases at V and 6 bases at J, leaving 14 bases unmatched. Per germline, CDR1 SGHTA and CDR2 FQGNSA. The table came from immunoSEQ multiplex PCR; TCRdb's copy has only in-frame clones and leaves some out. Among roughly 130,000 clones listed, approximately 80% were seen once. The chain uses TRBV7-2 and TRBJ1-5, with 7 bases fitting TRBD1. The sample comprised peripheral blood. This TCR was recovered from a woman in her sixties or seventies with acute or convalescent COVID-19. CDR3 DNA sequence: TGTGCCAGCAGCTTGTGGGACAGACCCCCGCACGGTCAGCCCCAGCATTTT. Amino acid sequence: CASSLWDRPPHGQPQHF.